This passage covers 19 T cell receptor beta chains from one sample sequenced in a study of blood T cell repertoires in COVID-19. Assay used: immunoSEQ multiplex PCR; TCRdb lists only in-frame clones, some missing. The sample lists approximately 230,000 clones; 86% were seen once. Sequencing used peripheral blood. The origin of the receptors is a man aged 25 to 40 who had recovered from COVID-19.

This clone was detected a few times. The rearrangement uses TRBV13 and TRBJ2-7, with D uncertain. The V gene lost 5 bases and the J gene lost 3 bases, with 11 bases spanning the gap. The germline V gene has CDR1 PRHDT and CDR2 FYEKMQ (reference sequence). The CDR3 is 13 residues long. The CDR3 here is CASSPRLDYEQYF. In DNA form, the CDR3 reads TGTGCCAGCAGCCCTCGACTGGACTACGAGCAGTACTTC.

The gene calls are TRBV4-2 and TRBJ2-7, with D possibly TRBD1 on 6 matching bases. Germline V CDR1 and CDR2: LGHNA, YNFKEQ. This CDR3 has 17 amino acids. V gave up 2 bases and J gave up 0 bases, with 17 bases separating them. CDR3 sequence (DNA): TGTGCCAGCAGCCAACAACCGCCAGGGGTGAGCTCCTACGAGCAGTACTTC. Amino acid sequence: CASSQQPPGVSSYEQYF.

This clone has only a few counts. The rearrangement links TRBV7-9 to TRBJ1-1; D might be TRBD1 (5 bases). The CDR3 runs 14 residues. The germline CDR1 and CDR2 sequences are SEHNR and FQNEAQ (reference sequence). The ends were cut back, 4 bases at V and 1 base at J, with 10 bases in the middle. CDR3 amino acids: CASSYDGGNTEAFF. Written as DNA, the CDR3 is TGTGCCAGCAGCTACGACGGGGGGAACACTGAAGCTTTCTTT.

This rearrangement joins TRBV7-2 to TRBJ1-2; TRBD1 matches 7 bases. This CDR3 has 15 amino acids. Germline V gene data show CDR1 as SGHTA and CDR2 as FQGNSA. The trim removed 5 bases at V and 8 bases at J, leaving 14 bases unmatched. The CDR3 DNA reads as TGTGCCAGCAGCCCATGGGACAGTGGTATTGGAGGCTACACCTTC. Translating it yields CASSPWDSGIGGYTF.

The rearrangement joins TRBV6-2 or TRBV6-3 to TRBJ2-3, with 7 bases aligning to TRBD1. Germline assignment: CDR1 MNHEY and CDR2 SVGEGT. V lost 6 bases to trimming and J lost 1 base; unmatched junction nucleotides: 7. The CDR3 is 15 residues long. The CDR3: CASSPGQPRTDTQYF. CDR3 bases: TGTGCCAGCAGCCCGGGACAGCCGCGCACAGATACGCAGTATTTT.

The chain joins TRBV6-4 to TRBJ1-2; TRBD1 is a possible D gene (6 bases). The CDR3 spans 19 residues. Germline values: CDR1 MRHNA, CDR2 SNTAGT. V shed 5 bases and J shed 8 bases, with 33 bases lying between them. CDR3 residues: CASSFLFAGVISSGLGYTF. The CDR3 nucleotides read TGTGCCAGCAGTTTCCTGTTCGCAGGGGTGATTTCATCGGGCCTCGGCTACACCTTC.

This clone was observed a single time. The chain links TRBV6-5 to TRBJ1-4; D is perhaps TRBD1 (5 bases). The germline gives CDR1 MNHEY, CDR2 SVGAGI. This CDR3 contains 13 residues. V was pared by 6 bases and J by 8 bases, with 13 bases between. The CDR3 bases are TGTGCCAGCAGCCAGGGATCCCAGGAAAAACTGTTTTTT. The encoded protein is CASSQGSQEKLFF.

CDR3 region: CASSSQGADPGELFF. Here the CDR3 DNA reads TGCGCCAGCAGCTCACAGGGGGCAGATCCCGGGGAGCTGTTTTTT. This sequence joins TRBV5-1 and TRBJ2-2; 9 nucleotides agree with TRBD1. In germline, CDR1 is SGHRS, CDR2 YFSETQ. V was pared by 3 bases and J by 6 bases, with 6 bases of the junction left unmatched. This CDR3 has 15 residues.

CDR3 DNA: TGTGCCAGCAGCTCATTGGGCGGCTACACCTTC. Its translation: CASSSLGGYTF. This rearrangement joins TRBV9 to TRBJ1-2; D unresolved. V lost 4 bases and J 8 bases, leaving 9 bases between the germline ends. Germline CDR1 and CDR2: SGDLS and YYNGEE. This CDR3 region has 11 residues.

Note on this clone: One end of the junction is discordant with germline, which a read error may explain. This chain joins TRBV5-4 and TRBJ1-2, with TRBD1 matching 7 bases. CDR3 length equals 13 residues. Germline V CDR1 and CDR2: SGHNT, YYREEE (reference sequence). The CDR3 reads CASSSPGQTELSF. The CDR3 nucleotides read TGTGCCAGCAGCTCTCCGGGACAGACAGAACTCTCCTTC.

The chain is built from TRBV10-3 and TRBJ1-1; D perhaps matches TRBD1 (5 bases). Germline CDR1 reads ENHRY; CDR2 reads SYGVKD. The CDR3 covers 15 residues. V lost 4 bases and J 0 bases, leaving 12 bases between the germline ends. The CDR3 nucleotides are TGTGCCATCAGTGGTAGGGGAAACATGAACACTGAAGCTTTCTTT. Its translation is CAISGRGNMNTEAFF.

This chain links TRBV6-5 with TRBJ2-1, with 8 bases lining up with TRBD2. Germline loops: CDR1 MNHEY, CDR2 SVGAGI. V shed 1 base, J shed 7 bases, and the junction held 9 bases outside the gene matches. The CDR3 has 16 amino acids. CDR3 bases: TGTGCCAGCAGTTACTATTTCGGGGGGGCGGATAATGAGCAGTTCTTC. Its translation: CASSYYFGGADNEQFF.

The CDR3 nucleotides are TGCGCCAGCAGCCACGGGACAGCCACTGATTTGAACACTGAAGCTTTCTTT. Its protein is CASSHGTATDLNTEAFF. J is TRBJ1-1 and V is TRBV4-3; 7 bases fit TRBD1. Germline V gene lookup returns CDR1 LGHNA and CDR2 YSLEER. Losses at the gene ends were 3 bases for V and 0 bases for J; bases not matched to a gene: 10. There are 17 residues in the CDR3.

The J gene is TRBJ1-2, the V gene TRBV28; unclear D gene. The CDR3 extends over 12 amino acids. V lost 7 bases, J lost 9 bases, and 15 bases lay in between. Germline assignment: CDR1 MDHEN and CDR2 SYDVKM. In nucleotides, the CDR3 is TGTGCCAGCAATCCGGCGGTCGGAAGCTACACCTTC. It specifies CASNPAVGSYTF.

V is TRBV12-3 or TRBV12-4 and J is TRBJ1-6; possibly TRBD1 for D (5 bases). This CDR3 region has 11 residues. Trimming took off 4 bases at V and 12 bases at J, with 7 bases between the two ends. CDR3 amino acids: CASSSGGPLHF. DNA of the CDR3: TGTGCCAGCAGTTCGGGGGGACCCCTCCACTTT.

The rearrangement joins TRBV7-2 to TRBJ1-2; the D gene is possibly TRBD1 (6 bases). V gave up 5 bases and J gave up 6 bases, with 19 bases separating them. The germline V gene has CDR1 SGHTA and CDR2 FQGNSA. This CDR3 comprises 15 residues. In DNA, the CDR3 is TGTGCCAGCAGCCCGGATAGGACAGTAGGTGATGGCTACACCTTC. Amino acids: CASSPDRTVGDGYTF.

In this sample, this clone turned up a few times. The rearrangement links TRBV30 to TRBJ2-5; perhaps TRBD1 as D (5 bases). Germline-derived CDR1 and CDR2 are GTSNPN and SVGIG (reference sequence). V lost 2 bases, J lost 4 bases, and 11 bases lay in between. The CDR3 is 13 residues long. The CDR3 loop reads CAWSSSGLETQYF. CDR3 DNA: TGTGCCTGGAGTTCGTCAGGGTTAGAGACCCAGTACTTC.

This clone was seen just once. The chain is built from TRBV7-7 and TRBJ1-3; TRBD1 aligns across 9 bases. The CDR3 covers 13 residues. The ends lost 5 bases at V and 8 bases at J; junction bases unmatched: 4. From germline, CDR1 is SSHAT and CDR2 FNYEAQ (reference sequence). CDR3 sequence (DNA): TGTGCCAGCAGCCGGGACAGGGAGGACACCATATATTTT. Translated, it gives CASSRDREDTIYF.

V gene TRBV9 combines with J gene TRBJ1-5, with D possibly matching TRBD1 (6 bases). Looked up from germline, CDR1 is SGDLS and CDR2 is YYNGEE. Trimming left V 1 base short and J 4 bases short, with 9 bases between. The CDR3 loop spans 14 amino acids. The CDR3 protein is CASSVWQGNQPQHF. CDR3 sequence (DNA): TGTGCCAGCAGCGTATGGCAGGGGAATCAGCCCCAGCATTTT.